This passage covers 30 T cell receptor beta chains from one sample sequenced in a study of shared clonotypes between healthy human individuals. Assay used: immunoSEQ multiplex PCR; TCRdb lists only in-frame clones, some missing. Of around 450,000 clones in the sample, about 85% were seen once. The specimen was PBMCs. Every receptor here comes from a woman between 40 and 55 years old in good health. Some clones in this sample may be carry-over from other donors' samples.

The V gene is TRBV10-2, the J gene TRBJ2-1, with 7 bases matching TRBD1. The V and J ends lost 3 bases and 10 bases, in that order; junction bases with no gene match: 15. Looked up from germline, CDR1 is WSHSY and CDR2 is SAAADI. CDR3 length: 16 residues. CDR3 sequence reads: CASSDKTGPTKVEQFF. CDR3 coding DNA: TGCGCCAGCAGTGACAAGACAGGGCCCACGAAGGTAGAGCAGTTCTTC.

CDR3 protein: CASSLDRLAGVNTQYF. CDR3 nucleotide sequence: TGTGCCAGCAGCTTAGATCGCCTAGCGGGAGTGAATACGCAGTATTTT. The V gene is TRBV7-6, the J gene TRBJ2-3; the match to TRBD2 covers 10 bases. Germline V gene data show CDR1 as SGHVS and CDR2 as FNYEAQ. V lost 1 base to trimming and J lost 7 bases; unmatched junction nucleotides: 8. The CDR3 is made up of 16 amino acids.

CDR3 sequence (DNA): TGTGCCAGCAGCTTGGAACAGTCGACCGAGCAGTACTTC. Amino acids: CASSLEQSTEQYF. The V and J genes are TRBV5-5 and TRBJ2-7, with no clear D. The V and J ends lost 0 bases and 6 bases respectively, with 10 bases between them. CDR3 size: 13 residues. Germline V gene data show CDR1 as SGHKS and CDR2 as YYEKEE (reference sequence).

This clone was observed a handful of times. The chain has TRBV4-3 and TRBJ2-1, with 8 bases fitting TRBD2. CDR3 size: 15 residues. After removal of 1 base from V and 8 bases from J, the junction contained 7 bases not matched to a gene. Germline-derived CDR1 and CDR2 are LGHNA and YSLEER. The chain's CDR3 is CASSQARGRLDEQFF. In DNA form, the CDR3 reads TGCGCCAGCAGCCAAGCTCGCGGGAGGTTAGATGAGCAGTTCTTC.

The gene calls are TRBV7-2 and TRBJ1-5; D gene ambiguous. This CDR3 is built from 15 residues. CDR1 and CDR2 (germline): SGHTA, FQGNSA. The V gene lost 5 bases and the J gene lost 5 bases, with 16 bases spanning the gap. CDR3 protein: CASSPRGGLDQPQHF. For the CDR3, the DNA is TGTGCCAGCAGCCCCCGGGGAGGCCTAGATCAGCCCCAGCATTTT. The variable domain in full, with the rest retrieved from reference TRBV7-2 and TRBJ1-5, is GAGVSQSPSNKVTEKGKDVELRCDPISGHTALYWYRQSLGQGLEFLIYFQGNSAPDKSGLPSDRFSAERTGGSVSTLTIQRTQQEDSAVYLCASSPRGGLDQPQHFGDGTRLSIL.

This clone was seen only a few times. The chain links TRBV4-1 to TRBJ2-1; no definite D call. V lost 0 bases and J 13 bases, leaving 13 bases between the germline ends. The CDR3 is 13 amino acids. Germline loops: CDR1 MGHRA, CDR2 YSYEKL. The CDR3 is CASSQEIGRPQFF. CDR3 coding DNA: TGCGCCAGCAGCCAAGAAATTGGTAGGCCTCAGTTCTTC.

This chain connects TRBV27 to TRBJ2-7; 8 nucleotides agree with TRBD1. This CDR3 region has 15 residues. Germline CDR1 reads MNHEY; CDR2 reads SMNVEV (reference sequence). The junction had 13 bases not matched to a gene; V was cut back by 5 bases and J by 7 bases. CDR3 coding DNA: TGTGCCAGCAGTACCCGACAGGGGAGTTTACGTGAGCAGTACTTC. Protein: CASSTRQGSLREQYF.

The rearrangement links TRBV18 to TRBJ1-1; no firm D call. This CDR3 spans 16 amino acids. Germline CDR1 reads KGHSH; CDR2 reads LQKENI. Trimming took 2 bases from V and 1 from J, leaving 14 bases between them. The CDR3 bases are TGTGCCAGCTCACCATTGCAAGGGAGGTCGAACACTGAAGCTTTCTTT. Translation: CASSPLQGRSNTEAFF.

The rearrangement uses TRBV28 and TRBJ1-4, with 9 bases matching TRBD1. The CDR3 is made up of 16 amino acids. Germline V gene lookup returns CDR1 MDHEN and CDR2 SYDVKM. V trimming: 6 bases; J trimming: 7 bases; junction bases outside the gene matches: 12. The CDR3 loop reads CASREGQGYWGEKLFF. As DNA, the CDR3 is TGTGCCAGCAGAGAGGGACAGGGCTATTGGGGTGAAAAACTGTTTTTT.

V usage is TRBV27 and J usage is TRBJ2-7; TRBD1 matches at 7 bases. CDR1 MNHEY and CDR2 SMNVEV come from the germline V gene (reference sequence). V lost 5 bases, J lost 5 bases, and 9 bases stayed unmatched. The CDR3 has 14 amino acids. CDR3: CASSPRQGGNEQYF. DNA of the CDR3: TGTGCCAGCAGTCCACGACAGGGCGGCAACGAGCAGTACTTC.

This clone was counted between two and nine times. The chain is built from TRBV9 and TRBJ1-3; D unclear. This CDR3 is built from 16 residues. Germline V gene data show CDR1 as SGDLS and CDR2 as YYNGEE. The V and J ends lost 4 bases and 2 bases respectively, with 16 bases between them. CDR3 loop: CASSPDPDGTGNTIYF. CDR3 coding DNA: TGTGCCAGCAGCCCGGATCCTGACGGAACTGGAAACACCATATATTTT.

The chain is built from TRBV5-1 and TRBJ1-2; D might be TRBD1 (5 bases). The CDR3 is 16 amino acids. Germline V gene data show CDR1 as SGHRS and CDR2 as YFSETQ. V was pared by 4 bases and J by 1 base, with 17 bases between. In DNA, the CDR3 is TGCGCCAGCAGCCCCCGTACGGCAGGGCTTAACTATGGCTACACCTTC. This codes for CASSPRTAGLNYGYTF.

CDR3 loop: CASSSARDSSMNTEAFF. DNA of the CDR3: TGCGCCAGCAGCTCTGCGAGGGACAGCAGCATGAACACTGAAGCTTTCTTT. This sequence joins TRBV5-1 and TRBJ1-1; 7 bases line up with TRBD1. Germline CDR1 reads SGHRS; CDR2 reads YFSETQ. This CDR3 region has 17 residues. Losses at the gene ends were 3 bases for V and 0 bases for J; bases not matched to a gene: 11.

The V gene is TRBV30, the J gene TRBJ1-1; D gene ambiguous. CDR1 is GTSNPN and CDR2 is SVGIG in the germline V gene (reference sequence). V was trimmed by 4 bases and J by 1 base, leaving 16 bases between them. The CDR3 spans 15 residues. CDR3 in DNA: TGTGCCTGGATACCCTCGGGGAAGAGGAACACTGAAGCTTTCTTT. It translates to CAWIPSGKRNTEAFF.

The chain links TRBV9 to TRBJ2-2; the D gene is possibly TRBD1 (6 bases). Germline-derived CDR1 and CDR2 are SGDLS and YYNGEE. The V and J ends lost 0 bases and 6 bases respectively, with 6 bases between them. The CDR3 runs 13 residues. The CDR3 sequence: CASSVDRAGELFF. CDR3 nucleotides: TGTGCCAGCAGCGTAGACAGGGCCGGGGAGCTGTTTTTT.

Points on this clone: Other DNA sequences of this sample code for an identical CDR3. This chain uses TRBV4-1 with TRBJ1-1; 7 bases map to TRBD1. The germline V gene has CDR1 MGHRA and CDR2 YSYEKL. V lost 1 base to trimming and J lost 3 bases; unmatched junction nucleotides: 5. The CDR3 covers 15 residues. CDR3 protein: CASSQAPDRDTEAFF. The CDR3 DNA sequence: TGCGCCAGCAGCCAAGCCCCTGACAGGGACACTGAAGCTTTCTTT.

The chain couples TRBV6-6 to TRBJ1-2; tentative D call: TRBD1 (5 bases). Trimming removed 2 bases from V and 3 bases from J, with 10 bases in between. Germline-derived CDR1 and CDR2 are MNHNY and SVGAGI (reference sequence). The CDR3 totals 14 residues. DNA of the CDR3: TGTGCCAGCAGTTACAGGCAGGGCGACTATGGCTACACCTTC. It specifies CASSYRQGDYGYTF.

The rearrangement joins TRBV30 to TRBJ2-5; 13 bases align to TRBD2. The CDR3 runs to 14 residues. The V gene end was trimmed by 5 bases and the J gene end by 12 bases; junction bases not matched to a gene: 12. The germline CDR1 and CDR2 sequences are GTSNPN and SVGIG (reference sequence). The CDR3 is CAWGFRLAGGSKYF. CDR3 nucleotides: TGTGCCTGGGGCTTTAGACTAGCGGGAGGCTCTAAGTACTTC. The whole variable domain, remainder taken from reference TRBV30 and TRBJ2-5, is SQTIHQWPATLVQPVGSPLSLECTVEGTSNPNLYWYRQAAGRGLQLLFYSVGIGQISSEVPQNLSASRPQDRQFILSSKKLLLSDSGFYLCAWGFRLAGGSKYFGPGTRLLVL.

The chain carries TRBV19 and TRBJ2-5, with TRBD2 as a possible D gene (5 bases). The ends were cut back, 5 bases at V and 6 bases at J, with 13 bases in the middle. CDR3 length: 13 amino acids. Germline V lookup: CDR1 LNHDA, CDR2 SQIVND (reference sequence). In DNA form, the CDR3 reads TGTGCCAGTAGTCTTGGGAGTGCGAAGACCCAGTACTTC. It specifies CASSLGSAKTQYF.

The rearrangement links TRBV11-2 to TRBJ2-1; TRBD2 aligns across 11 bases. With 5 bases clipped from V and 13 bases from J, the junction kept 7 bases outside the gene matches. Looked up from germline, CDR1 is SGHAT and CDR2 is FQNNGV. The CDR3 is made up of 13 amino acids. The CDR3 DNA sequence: TGTGCCAGCAGCACCCAACTAGCGGGGGACCAGTTCTTC. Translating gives CASSTQLAGDQFF.

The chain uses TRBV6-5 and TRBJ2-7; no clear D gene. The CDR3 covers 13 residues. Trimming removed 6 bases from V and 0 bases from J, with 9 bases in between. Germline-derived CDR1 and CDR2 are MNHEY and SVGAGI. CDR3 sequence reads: CASSLPGSYEQYF. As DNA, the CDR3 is TGTGCCAGCAGCCTGCCCGGCTCCTACGAGCAGTACTTC.

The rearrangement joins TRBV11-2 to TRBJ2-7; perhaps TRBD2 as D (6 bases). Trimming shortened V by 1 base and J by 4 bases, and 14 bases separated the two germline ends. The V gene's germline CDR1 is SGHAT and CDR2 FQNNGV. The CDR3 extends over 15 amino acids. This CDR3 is CASSLVGTRGYEQYF. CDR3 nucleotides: TGTGCCAGCAGCTTAGTGGGGACCCGGGGGTACGAGCAGTACTTC.

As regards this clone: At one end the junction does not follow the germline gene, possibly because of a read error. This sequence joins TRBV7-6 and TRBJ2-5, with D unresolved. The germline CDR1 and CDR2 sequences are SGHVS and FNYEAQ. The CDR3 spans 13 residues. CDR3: CACSVGPRQTQYF. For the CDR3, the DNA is TGTGCCTGCAGCGTGGGCCCCCGACAGACCCAGTACTTC.

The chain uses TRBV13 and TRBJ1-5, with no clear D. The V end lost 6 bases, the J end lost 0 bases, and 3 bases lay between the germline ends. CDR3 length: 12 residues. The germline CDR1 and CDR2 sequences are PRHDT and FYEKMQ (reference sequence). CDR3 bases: TGTGCCAGCAGTGCTAGCAATCAGCCCCAGCATTTT. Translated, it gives CASSASNQPQHF.

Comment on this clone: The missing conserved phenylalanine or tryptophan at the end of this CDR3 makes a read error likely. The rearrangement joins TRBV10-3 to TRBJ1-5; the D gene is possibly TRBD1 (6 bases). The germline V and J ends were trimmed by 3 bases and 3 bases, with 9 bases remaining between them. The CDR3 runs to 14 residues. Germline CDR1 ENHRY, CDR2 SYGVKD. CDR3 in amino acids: CAISDRGDNQPQHS. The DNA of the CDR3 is TGTGCCATCAGTGACAGGGGTGACAATCAGCCCCAGCATTCT.

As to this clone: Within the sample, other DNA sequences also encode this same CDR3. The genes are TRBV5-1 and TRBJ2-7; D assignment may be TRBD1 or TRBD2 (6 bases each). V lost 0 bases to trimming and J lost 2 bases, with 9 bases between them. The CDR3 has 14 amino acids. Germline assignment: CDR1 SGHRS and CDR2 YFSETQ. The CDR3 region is CASSLAGGPYEQYF. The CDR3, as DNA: TGCGCCAGCAGCTTGGCCGGGGGCCCCTACGAGCAGTACTTC.

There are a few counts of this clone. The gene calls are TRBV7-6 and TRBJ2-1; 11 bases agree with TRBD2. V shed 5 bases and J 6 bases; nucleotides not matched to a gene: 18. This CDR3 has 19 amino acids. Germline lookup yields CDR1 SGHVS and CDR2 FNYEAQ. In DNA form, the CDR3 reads TGTGCCAGCAGCCCCGCCCCGGGACTAGCGGAAGAGAGGGCCAATGAGCAGTTCTTC. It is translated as CASSPAPGLAEERANEQFF.

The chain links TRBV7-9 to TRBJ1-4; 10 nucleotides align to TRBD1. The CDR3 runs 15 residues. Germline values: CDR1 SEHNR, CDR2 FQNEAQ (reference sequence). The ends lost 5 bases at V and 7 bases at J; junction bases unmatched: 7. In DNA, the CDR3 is TGTGCCAGCAGCCAGAGGACAGGGGGAGTTGAAAAACTGTTTTTT. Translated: CASSQRTGGVEKLFF.

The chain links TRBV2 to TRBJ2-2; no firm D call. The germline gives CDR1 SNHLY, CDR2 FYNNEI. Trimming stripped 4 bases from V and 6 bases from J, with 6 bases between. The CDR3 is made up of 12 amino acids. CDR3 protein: CASSVPPGELFF. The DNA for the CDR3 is TGTGCCAGCAGTGTTCCCCCCGGGGAGCTGTTTTTT.

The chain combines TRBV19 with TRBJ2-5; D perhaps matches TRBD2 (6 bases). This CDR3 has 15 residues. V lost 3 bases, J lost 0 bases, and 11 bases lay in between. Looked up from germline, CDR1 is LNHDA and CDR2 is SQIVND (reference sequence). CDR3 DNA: TGTGCCAGTAGTATGCTCCGGGGGAACCAAGAGACCCAGTACTTC. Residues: CASSMLRGNQETQYF. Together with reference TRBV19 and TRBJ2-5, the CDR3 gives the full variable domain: DGGITQSPKYLFRKEGQNVTLSCEQNLNHDAMYWYRQDPGQGLRLIYYSQIVNDFQKGDIAEGYSVSREKKESFPLTVTSAQKNPTAFYLCASSMLRGNQETQYFGPGTRLLVL.